Following are 23 T cell receptor beta chains from one sample sequenced in a study of blood T cell repertoires in COVID-19. This table comes from immunoSEQ multiplex PCR, and its TCRdb copy is limited to in-frame clones, with some not included. The sample has roughly 290,000 clones; about four fifths are singletons. Sequencing was performed on peripheral blood. The receptors derive from a person aged 65 to 85 with COVID-19, enrolled during active disease.

This chain uses TRBV6-5 with TRBJ2-7; maybe TRBD1 (6 bases). The germline V gene encodes CDR1 MNHEY and CDR2 SVGAGI. V was trimmed by 7 bases and J by 0 bases, leaving 13 bases between them. This CDR3 has 14 residues. CDR3 amino acids: CASTPGTTSYEQYF. CDR3 DNA: TGTGCCAGCACCCCCGGGACAACCTCCTACGAGCAGTACTTC.

The V gene is TRBV13, the J gene TRBJ2-3; weak D call: TRBD1 (5 bases). Germline values: CDR1 PRHDT, CDR2 FYEKMQ (reference sequence). The CDR3 totals 14 residues. V shed 5 bases and J shed 2 bases, with 11 bases lying between them. In DNA form, the CDR3 reads TGTGCCAGCAGCACCCGACAGATCACAGATACGCAGTATTTT. Protein: CASSTRQITDTQYF.

This clone was observed many times. In nucleotides, the CDR3 is TGTGCCACCAGCAGCCGCCTGACTAGCTACGAGCAGTACTTC. Translating gives CATSSRLTSYEQYF. This chain joins TRBV15 and TRBJ2-7, with D possibly matching TRBD2 (6 bases). V was cut by 3 bases and J by 3 bases, with 12 bases left in between. The CDR3 is 14 amino acids. In germline, CDR1 is LNHNV, CDR2 YYDKDF (reference sequence).

The chain combines TRBV19 with TRBJ1-5, with D unclear. CDR3 length: 14 residues. CDR1 is LNHDA and CDR2 is SQIVND in the germline V gene (reference sequence). The V end lost 5 bases, the J end lost 3 bases, and 11 bases lay between the germline ends. Here the CDR3 DNA reads TGTGCCAGTAGTCATCAGGCGATCAATCAGCCCCAGCATTTT. Its protein product is CASSHQAINQPQHF.

DNA for the CDR3: TGTGCCAGCAGTTACAGCGATAACCAAGAGACCCAGTACTTC. Residues: CASSYSDNQETQYF. The J gene is TRBJ2-5, the V gene TRBV6-2 or TRBV6-3; D uncertain. The CDR3 extends over 14 amino acids. Germline CDR1 is MNHEY and CDR2 is SVGEGT. Trimming removed 2 bases at V and 0 bases at J, with 7 bases between.

The V call is TRBV7-3, the J call TRBJ2-3, with 12 bases identical to TRBD2. CDR1 SGHTA and CDR2 FQGTGA come from the germline V gene. V shed 1 base, J shed 4 bases, and the junction held 3 bases outside the gene matches. The CDR3 runs to 16 residues. The CDR3 spells CASSLNLAGGSDTQYF. CDR3 DNA: TGTGCCAGCAGCTTAAACCTAGCGGGAGGGTCAGATACGCAGTATTTT.

The J gene is TRBJ2-3, the V gene TRBV12-5; 15 positions match TRBD2. Germline CDR1 is LGHNT and CDR2 is FRNRAP. V lost 1 base to trimming and J lost 4 bases; unmatched junction nucleotides: 15. The CDR3 is made up of 21 amino acids. The CDR3: CASGLGHGLAGGRRRPDTQYF. CDR3 sequence (DNA): TGTGCTAGTGGTTTGGGCCATGGACTAGCGGGAGGGAGACGCCGCCCAGATACGCAGTATTTT.

The chain uses TRBV20-1 and TRBJ2-1; perhaps TRBD1 as D (5 bases). Per the germline V gene, CDR1 is DFQATT and CDR2 is SNEGSKA (reference sequence). The CDR3 runs to 9 residues. Trimming took off 6 bases at V and 12 bases at J, with 9 bases between the two ends. CDR3 region: CSAEGAQFF. CDR3 DNA sequence: TGCAGTGCCGAAGGGGCGCAGTTCTTC.

The chain couples TRBV9 to TRBJ2-3, with TRBD2 identical over 8 bases. V dropped 0 bases and J dropped 6; count of bases not matched to a gene: 6. CDR1 is SGDLS and CDR2 is YYNGEE in the germline V gene. There are 15 residues in the CDR3. In DNA, the CDR3 is TGTGCCAGCAGCGTAGAGGGACTAGGATCTGATACGCAGTATTTT. Amino acid sequence: CASSVEGLGSDTQYF. Looking up the rest from reference TRBV9 and TRBJ2-3 gives the full variable domain: DSGVTQTPKHLITATGQRVTLRCSPRSGDLSVYWYQQSLDQGLQFLIQYYNGEERAKGNILERFSAQQFPDLHSELNLSSLELGDSALYFCASSVEGLGSDTQYFGPGTRLTVL.

The V gene is TRBV18, the J gene TRBJ2-5, with 8 bases matching TRBD1. V dropped 1 base and J dropped 2; count of bases not matched to a gene: 6. Germline V lookup: CDR1 KGHSH, CDR2 LQKENI. The CDR3 loop spans 16 amino acids. The chain's CDR3 is CASSPQTDREQETQYF. DNA of the CDR3: TGTGCCAGCTCACCACAGACGGACAGGGAGCAAGAGACCCAGTACTTC. Full variable domain (missing parts from reference TRBV18 and TRBJ2-5): NAGVMQNPRHLVRRRGQEARLRCSPMKGHSHVYWYRQLPEEGLKFMVYLQKENIIDESGMPKERFSAEFPKEGPSILRIQQVVRGDSAAYFCASSPQTDREQETQYFGPGTRLLVL.

The J gene is TRBJ2-1, the V gene TRBV7-2, with D possibly being TRBD1 (7 bases). This CDR3 spans 19 amino acids. Germline values: CDR1 SGHTA, CDR2 FQGNSA. The germline V and J ends were trimmed by 1 base and 1 base, with 20 bases remaining between them. The CDR3 nucleotides read TGTGCCAGCAGCTTAGTGATATTGGCAGGGGGAGGTTCCTACAATGAGCAGTTCTTC. Its protein is CASSLVILAGGGSYNEQFF.

The V and J genes are TRBV21-1 and TRBJ1-3. TRBV21-1 is tagged as a pseudogene. The CDR3 is made up of 15 amino acids. CDR3 in DNA: TGTGCCAGCCCCCAAGGGACTCTGATCGGGGACACCATATATTTT. This sequence encodes CASPQGTLIGDTIYF.

To note about this clone: The junction and the germline gene differ at one end; a read error may be behind it. The genes are TRBV19 and TRBJ1-4, with D maybe TRBD1 (6 bases). The CDR3 runs to 16 residues. CDR1 is LNHDA, CDR2 SQIVND, per germline (reference sequence). CDR3 sequence: CASSTPQGGPKEKLFF. The CDR3 nucleotides read TGTGCCAGTAGTACGCCACAGGGAGGGCCTAAGGAAAAACTGTTTTTT.

This clone was detected only a few times. The rearrangement joins TRBV6-2 or TRBV6-3 to TRBJ2-7; 8 bases agree with TRBD1. The CDR3 runs 17 residues. V was clipped by 0 bases and J by 4 bases; unmatched bases: 11. CDR1 is MNHEY and CDR2 is SVGEGT in the germline V gene. CDR3: CASSYSLPGGASYEQYF. DNA for the CDR3: TGTGCCAGCAGTTACTCCCTGCCAGGGGGCGCTTCGTACGAGCAGTACTTC.

This clone was observed a few times. J is TRBJ1-6 and V is TRBV28; 8 bases match TRBD1. Per the germline V gene, CDR1 is MDHEN and CDR2 is SYDVKM. V was pared by 1 base and J by 10 bases, with 9 bases of the junction left unmatched. The CDR3 runs to 16 residues. CDR3 residues: CASSLYRRGRGSPLHF. The CDR3 DNA reads as TGTGCCAGCAGTTTATACCGCAGGGGGCGCGGGTCACCCCTCCACTTT. The whole variable domain, filled in from reference TRBV28 and TRBJ1-6, reads DVKVTQSSRYLVKRTGEKVFLECVQDMDHENMFWYRQDPGLGLRLIYFSYDVKMKEKGDIPEGYSVSREKKERFSLILESASTNQTSMYLCASSLYRRGRGSPLHFGNGTRLTVT.

This sequence joins TRBV7-2 and TRBJ1-5; weak D call: TRBD1 (5 bases). The CDR3 covers 17 residues. Trimming pared 1 base from V and 0 bases from J, leaving 13 bases between. Germline values: CDR1 SGHTA, CDR2 FQGNSA. CDR3 residues: CASSLEGKGSSNQPQHF. CDR3 sequence (DNA): TGTGCCAGCAGCTTAGAGGGGAAAGGGTCTAGCAATCAGCCCCAGCATTTT.

In this sample, this clone turned up a few times. This sequence joins TRBV30 and TRBJ2-2, with D perhaps TRBD2 (5 bases). The germline gives CDR1 GTSNPN, CDR2 SVGIG (reference sequence). This CDR3 contains 16 residues. Trimming left V 4 bases short and J 6 bases short, with 21 bases between. CDR3 coding DNA: TGTGCCTGGACCGGGCCAGGAGGTGCCCTCTCCGGGGAGCTGTTTTTT. Its translation: CAWTGPGGALSGELFF.

This rearrangement joins TRBV2 to TRBJ2-2, with unresolved D. V gave up 4 bases and J gave up 0 bases, with 9 bases separating them. CDR3 length equals 15 residues. Germline assignment: CDR1 SNHLY and CDR2 FYNNEI. CDR3 loop: CASSGLITNTGELFF. CDR3 bases: TGTGCCAGCAGTGGACTGATTACGAACACCGGGGAGCTGTTTTTT. Filled out from reference TRBV2 and TRBJ2-2, the complete variable domain reads EPEVTQTPSHQVTQMGQEVILRCVPISNHLYFYWYRQILGQKVEFLVSFYNNEISEKSEIFDDQFSVERPDGSNFTLKIRSTKLEDSAMYFCASSGLITNTGELFFGEGSRLTVL.

Ten or more counts support this clone. This rearrangement joins TRBV30 to TRBJ2-1; 9 bases fit TRBD2. Germline lookup yields CDR1 GTSNPN and CDR2 SVGIG (reference sequence). Trimming took 4 bases from V and 4 from J; bases not matched to a gene: 8. This CDR3 comprises 15 residues. The CDR3: CAWKGLAGMYNEQFF. Written as DNA, the CDR3 is TGTGCCTGGAAGGGGCTAGCGGGAATGTACAATGAGCAGTTCTTC. The entire variable domain, with the rest obtained from reference TRBV30 and TRBJ2-1, is as follows: SQTIHQWPATLVQPVGSPLSLECTVEGTSNPNLYWYRQAAGRGLQLLFYSVGIGQISSEVPQNLSASRPQDRQFILSSKKLLLSDSGFYLCAWKGLAGMYNEQFFGPGTRLTVL.

V usage is TRBV5-1 and J usage is TRBJ2-3; D may be TRBD2 (5 bases). V lost 1 base and J 0 bases, leaving 9 bases between the germline ends. Germline loops: CDR1 SGHRS, CDR2 YFSETQ. The CDR3 spans 15 residues. The CDR3 reads CASSLNGISTDTQYF. CDR3 DNA: TGCGCCAGCAGCTTGAACGGGATTAGCACAGATACGCAGTATTTT.

The rearrangement joins TRBV27 to TRBJ1-2; 8 nucleotides align to TRBD1. The germline V gene encodes CDR1 MNHEY and CDR2 SMNVEV (reference sequence). The CDR3 runs 16 residues. Trimming at V came to 5 bases and at J to 2 bases, leaving 10 bases not matched to a gene. Here the CDR3 reads CASSPGRGQGNYGYTF. The CDR3 nucleotides are TGTGCCAGCAGTCCCGGCCGCGGACAGGGCAACTATGGCTACACCTTC.

This clone was picked up a small number of times. The chain carries TRBV7-8 and TRBJ1-3; maybe TRBD1 (6 bases). Germline V gene data show CDR1 as SGHVS and CDR2 as FQNEAQ. The ends were cut back, 5 bases at V and 6 bases at J, with 20 bases in the middle. The CDR3 is made up of 16 amino acids. CDR3 DNA: TGTGCCAGCAGCGGAACAGGGATGAGAGGTGAAAACACCATATATTTT. This codes for CASSGTGMRGENTIYF.

The chain is built from TRBV6-6 and TRBJ2-2; possibly TRBD2 for D (6 bases). V lost 7 bases, J lost 5 bases, and 11 bases lay in between. The germline V gene has CDR1 MNHNY and CDR2 SVGAGI (reference sequence). The CDR3 spans 13 residues. The CDR3 spells CASKLALTGELFF. In DNA form, the CDR3 reads TGTGCCAGCAAACTAGCTTTGACCGGGGAGCTGTTTTTT.